This T cell receptor (beta chain) was sequenced in a study of T cell changes during pregnancy in multiple sclerosis. Produced via immunoSEQ multiplex PCR; TCRdb's table is partial and in-frame only. The sample yields 45,000 to 60,000 clones, about nine tenths seen once. In germline, CDR1 is MDHEN, CDR2 SYDVKM. This CDR3 region has 14 residues. V gave up 7 bases and J gave up 3 bases; unmatched junction bases: 9. The rearrangement links TRBV28 to TRBJ2-7, with 7 nucleotides matching TRBD1. Sequencing was performed on CD4+ T cells from peripheral blood mononuclear cells, taken after pregnancy. This clonotype originated in a female donor in good health, enrolled as a control in a pregnancy study. The chain's CDR3 is CASTKGGSNYEQYF. The CDR3 DNA reads as TGTGCCAGCACTAAAGGGGGCAGTAACTACGAGCAGTACTTC.